The clone carrying this T cell receptor (beta chain) appeared a single time. Antigen unknown. This specimen comes from a study of T cells in Graves' hyperthyroidism and ophthalmopathy. Whole-study context: Peripheral blood sampling occurred at initial diagnosis, before any treatment.

Trimming removed 6 bases at V and 0 bases at J, with 15 bases between. Germline CDR1 is DFQATT and CDR2 is SNEGSKA (reference sequence). This CDR3 region has 14 residues. The study, taken as a whole, reports: A model of 13 V-J features distinguished ophthalmopathy from stable hyperthyroidism. Median prediction lead before ophthalmopathy onset was around seven months with the model. Peripheral blood also featured most of the thyroid clonotypes expanded above 0.001.

There were TCR beta CDR3 regions amplified from RNA transcripts. Primed by the HTBI set, a first-round RT-PCR was run on the TCR CDR3. Each CDR3 protein is one row after TCRdb ran MiXCR on the multiplex PCR reads. The data contain around 760,000 distinct CDR3 sequences, roughly a third of them singletons. The sample was blood. This chain joins TRBV20-1 and TRBJ2-7; D is ambiguous. This clonotype was sampled from a woman between 35 and 50 years old with Graves' hyperthyroidism. The DNA for the CDR3 is TGCAGTGCGCCGCACGTATGGGGCTCCTACGAGCAGTACTTC. This encodes CSAPHVWGSYEQYF.